This TCR beta chain was sequenced in a study of cytomegalovirus exposure and HLA in healthy donors. Study-level results: A missense variant in DCLRE1C was later tied to TCR beta V- and J-gene trimming. In a later analysis, at a false discovery rate of 0.05, roughly 17,000 TCR beta sequences matched HLA alleles. Later on, an analysis found that several of the most significant clusters appeared to be linked to common viral pathogens, which included parvovirus B19.

Primers: 60 Vbeta forward and 13 Jbeta reverse. The table came from immunoSEQ multiplex PCR; TCRdb's copy has only in-frame clones and leaves some out. The data hold 150,000 to 200,000 clones, with 60% to 80% observed a single time. This clone was observed a few times. What it binds is unknown. The CDR3 has 14 amino acids. CDR1 and CDR2 from the germline V gene are MNHEY and SVGAGI. J was trimmed by 2 bases and V by 6 bases; bases with no gene match: 5. The chain couples TRBV6-5 to TRBJ1-2; 8 nucleotides line up with TRBD1. This sequence originates from a man between 45 and 60 years old in good health and CMV-seropositive. The specimen was PBMCs. In DNA, the CDR3 is TGTGCCAGCAGAACGGGACAGGCAAACTATGGCTACACCTTC. Its translation: CASRTGQANYGYTF.